The subject of this entry is one T cell receptor beta chain. Its antigen is unknown. Within one base of it there is no much larger clone, and no base qualities were kept. The data belong to a study of shared clonotypes between healthy human individuals (dated by TCRdb to 2018 to 2021). Concerning the study at large: The cohort comprised a couple of women and a few men aged 18 to 49 years. Blood TCR repertoires of about five healthy adults were deeply sequenced to estimate repertoire size and the extent of clonotype sharing between individuals. Different laboratories and diverse techniques were used to prepare libraries and sequence TCR repertoires, to increase sequencing depth and limit assay-specific biases. Each donor's leukapheresis produced roughly between roughly 0.94 and 9.5 billion PBMCs. The investigation overall reported the following: The genetic and exposure-history diversity represented was limited by the small number of donors. Sampling was restricted to blood, and TCR repertoires in tissues likely differ from the TCR repertoires found in blood. Pairwise subsampling indicated that sequencing depth was expected to affect the degree of clonotype sharing among donors.

Deletion took 7 bases off V and 0 bases off J, with a span of 9 bases between the germline ends. CDR1 and CDR2, per the germline V gene, are SGHAT and FQNNGV. The CDR3 holds 13 amino acids from the cysteine to the phenylalanine. Kept here is only the CDR3 DNA, which spans 39 bases and is read in frame from base 1. Healthy HIV-negative adults with no recently reported acute infections or vaccinations were included as donors. Every donor was a Caucasian adult residing in Nashville, Tennessee, USA. For unsorted samples, 75 million to 90 million PBMCs were counted, and genomic DNA was extracted using the QIAamp DNA Blood Mini kit. Blood was collected by leukapheresis, and PBMCs were isolated by Ficoll-Histopaque density gradient centrifugation and then cryopreserved in liquid nitrogen vapor phase. Using the deep immunoSEQ assay, multiplex PCR amplified TCR CDR3 regions from genomic DNA. Extracted genomic DNA from each cell subset was distributed evenly across all wells of several immunoSEQ 96-well plates, and each plate was treated as a replicate. Each replicate PCR for unsorted PBMC received roughly 300 ng genomic DNA, equal to around 30,000 T cell genomes. Genomic DNA from unsorted PBMC was sequenced over ten immunoSEQ deep assay plates. Purified libraries were quantified with a Qubit 3.0 fluorometer, sized on a Bioanalyzer 2100, and re-quantified with the KAPA Library Quantification kit. Each immunoSEQ 96-well plate was sequenced on its own single-read 150-cycle Illumina NextSeq 550 flow cell. In the authors' own workflow: Because only junctional sequences without quality scores were contained in the immunoSEQ output, filtering matching that applied to full-length reads could not be performed. To assign V/J genes and CDR3, sequences were annotated using PyIR, a Python wrapper for IgBLAST v1.9, with IMGT germline references. Reads were filtered out if the reads had weak V/J assignments (E-value above 1e-6), no CDR3, stop codons, out-of-frame junctions, or ambiguous translated residues. V3J clonotypes were defined by identical inferred V gene, J gene, and CDR3 amino acid sequence. Percentage overlap between repertoires was calculated by dividing the number of shared unique clonotypes by the size of the smaller repertoire. Repertoire richness was assessed with RTK rarefaction, the Chao1 estimator, and Recon v2.1 estimates of unobserved clonotypes. TCRdb obtained this table from immuneACCESS and retained in-frame rearrangements with V and J assigned. These tables miss some clones; where compared with another copy, unresolved V genes account for less than half of the shortfall, and the remainder is unexplained. V and J calls and clone size follow that table, whereas D and trimming were derived from the DNA. This sample is represented by some 530,000 clones; 81% of them were singletons. The leading ten clones occupy 9.5% to 15% of the sample.

The TCR comes from a woman in her thirties or forties in good health. Some clones in this sample may be carry-over from other donors' samples. The source material was PBMCs. The sequence links TRBV11-2 to TRBJ1-1; the D gene cannot be resolved reliably. The DNA reads TGTGCCAGCACCGTAACAGTGAACACTGAAGCTTTCTTT. Translated, it gives CASTVTVNTEAFF.